What follows describes a single T cell receptor (beta chain). Its matching antigen is unknown. TCRdb's copy holds only in-frame clones and misses some; the assay was immunoSEQ multiplex PCR. The table includes roughly 63,000 clones, roughly nine tenths detected once. V lost 3 bases and J lost 4, with 12 bases in between. The CDR3 extends over 15 amino acids. CDR1 SGHAT and CDR2 FQNNGV come from the germline V gene. This specimen belongs to a study of OX40 agonist ivuxolimab in advanced cancers. General study points: Some of the nonresponding patients also showed low levels of normalized T-cell clonal expansion. Some of the lowest clonal expansion was seen in partial responders at 0.1-3.0 mg/kg.

The material sequenced was CD4+ or CD8+ T cells sorted from blood, taken in a trial of the OX40 agonist ivuxolimab. The rearrangement uses TRBV11-2 and TRBJ2-2; possible D gene TRBD2, 6 bases. The sequence derives from an adult with an advanced solid tumor such as melanoma, head and neck, liver or kidney cancer. CDR3 residues: CASSLGLRGTGELFF. In DNA, the CDR3 is TGTGCCAGCAGCTTGGGACTGAGGGGCACCGGGGAGCTGTTTTTT. Supplemented by reference TRBV11-2 and TRBJ2-2, the full variable domain reads EAGVAQSPRYKIIEKRQSVAFWCNPISGHATLYWYQQILGQGPKLLIQFQNNGVVDDSQLPKDRFSAERLKGVDSTLKIQPAKLEDSAVYLCASSLGLRGTGELFFGEGSRLTVL.